This is a list of T cell receptor beta chains from one sample in a study of Ad26.COV2.S vaccination and SARS-CoV-2 variants. The repertoire was sequenced with immunoSEQ multiplex PCR; TCRdb's copy has only in-frame clones and lacks some. The sample records approximately 400,000 clones, 80% to 90% being singletons. Sequencing was performed on peripheral blood, taken in a trial of Ad26.COV2.S vaccine versus placebo. The receptors were gathered from a person aged 18-60 years who received the Ad26.COV2.S COVID-19 vaccine or a placebo. The CDR3 runs from the conserved cysteine through the conserved F or W. A D gene is named only where the DNA matches it firmly. The size field is filled for only some rows; it gives once, few, many or a size class.

size,J,V,D,DNA,CDR3
-,TRBJ2-1,TRBV6-5,-,TGTGCCAGCAGTTGGGGGCGGGCTGGTGAGCAGTTCTTC,CASSWGRAGEQFF
-,TRBJ2-5,TRBV6-2/TRBV6-3,-,TGTGCCAGCAGTTATTCGGGACTCTTCCAAGAGACCCAGTACTTC,CASSYSGLFQETQYF
few,TRBJ2-2,TRBV5-4,-,TGTGCCAGCAGCTCACCACCCGGGGAGCTGTTTTTT,CASSSPPGELFF
-,TRBJ1-1,TRBV7-6,-,TGTGCCAGCAGCTTAGGCGAGAACGGTGAAGCTTTCTTT,CASSLGENGEAFF
-,TRBJ2-7,TRBV19,-,TGTGCCAGTAGCTACTCGGAGGGCTACGAGCAGTACTTC,CASSYSEGYEQYF
-,TRBJ2-1,TRBV7-8,-,TGTGCCAGCAGCCCCGTAAGAGTCTCCTACAATGAGCAGTTCTTC,CASSPVRVSYNEQFF
medium-sized,TRBJ2-7,TRBV5-4,-,TGTGCCAGCAGCGCAACAGGGCTGGAGCAGTACTTC,CASSATGLEQYF
once,TRBJ2-7,TRBV5-1,-,TGCGCCAGCACCCCCGAGGGAACTGGGCACGAGCAGTACTTC,CASTPEGTGHEQYF
once,TRBJ1-5,TRBV12-1,-,TGTGCCAGCAGCTTTGGAGTCTGCAATCAGCCCCAGCATTTT,CASSFGVCNQPQHF
-,TRBJ1-5,TRBV5-1,-,TGCGCCAGCAGCGTCCTGCCAGATAGCAATCAGCCCCAGCATTTT,CASSVLPDSNQPQHF
few,TRBJ1-5,TRBV2,-,TGTGCCAGCAGGCCCTCGGGCCAAACGGGGCCCCAGCATTTT,CASRPSGQTGPQHF
-,TRBJ2-7,TRBV5-4,TRBD1,TGTGCCAGCAGCTGGGGACAGGGGTTAAGGTACTTC,CASSWGQGLRYF
-,TRBJ1-1,TRBV10-3,TRBD1,TGTGCCATCAGCTATGACAGGGGGACTGAAGCTTTCTTT,CAISYDRGTEAFF
-,TRBJ2-4,TRBV6-5,-,TGTGCCAGCAGTCCCGGGGGTGGGGGAAACATTCAGTACTTC,CASSPGGGGNIQYF
-,TRBJ2-5,TRBV12-5,-,TGTGCTAGTGGTTTGGTACTCAGGGGCGGGGGAGAGACCCAGTACTTC,CASGLVLRGGGETQYF
many,TRBJ2-7,TRBV2,TRBD2,TGTGCCAGCAGTGTCCCCTTAGATTGGGGGGGGACCTCCTACGAGCAGTACTTC,CASSVPLDWGGTSYEQYF
-,TRBJ1-6,TRBV7-2,TRBD1,TGTGCCAGCAGCTTAGCGACAGGGGACTCCCTCCACTTT,CASSLATGDSLHF
once,TRBJ1-5,TRBV6-2/TRBV6-3,-,TGTGCCAGCAGTTACCCAGGGGCGGGAAGGGGCAATCAGCCCCAGCATTTT,CASSYPGAGRGNQPQHF
few,TRBJ2-5,TRBV7-9,-,TGTGCCAGCAGCTTACAGGGTTACCAAGAGACCCAGTACTTC,CASSLQGYQETQYF
-,TRBJ2-5,TRBV5-4,-,TGTGCCAGCAGCTCTCAGGGTATCGAGACCCAGTACTTC,CASSSQGIETQYF
-,TRBJ1-1,TRBV7-9,-,TGTGCCAGCAGCCAGAAGGGGACTTGGGGCACTGAAGCTTTCTTT,CASSQKGTWGTEAFF
-,TRBJ2-7,TRBV14,-,TGTGCCAGCAGCCACGGGAGCTTTCGAGGGCAGTACTTC,CASSHGSFRGQYF
-,TRBJ2-1,TRBV6-6,TRBD2,TGTGCCAGCAGCGACTTCACTAGCGGGGCCTCCTTGAGCTCCTACAATGAGCAGTTCTTC,CASSDFTSGASLSSYNEQFF
-,TRBJ2-7,TRBV28,TRBD2,TGTGCCAGCAGTCGGACTAGCGGGAGCAACGAGCAGTACTTC,CASSRTSGSNEQYF